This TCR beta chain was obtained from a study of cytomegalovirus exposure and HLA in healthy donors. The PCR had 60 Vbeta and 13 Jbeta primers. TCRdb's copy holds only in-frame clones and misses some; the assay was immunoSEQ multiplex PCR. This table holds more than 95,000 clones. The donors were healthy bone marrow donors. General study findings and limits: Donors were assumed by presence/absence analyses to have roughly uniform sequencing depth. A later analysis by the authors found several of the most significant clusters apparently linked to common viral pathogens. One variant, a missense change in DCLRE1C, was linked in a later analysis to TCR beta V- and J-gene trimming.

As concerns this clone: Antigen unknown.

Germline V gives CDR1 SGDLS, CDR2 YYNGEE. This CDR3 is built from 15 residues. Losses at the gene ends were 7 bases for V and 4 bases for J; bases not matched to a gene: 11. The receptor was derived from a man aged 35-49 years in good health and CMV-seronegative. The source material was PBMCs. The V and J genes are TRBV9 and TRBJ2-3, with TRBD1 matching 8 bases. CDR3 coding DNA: TGTGCCAGCGGTAACAGGGGGTTCGGGGCAGATACGCAGTATTTT. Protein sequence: CASGNRGFGADTQYF.